A single sample gave rise to the 2 T cell receptor beta chains below, sequenced in a study of blood T cell repertoires in COVID-19. The repertoire was sequenced with immunoSEQ multiplex PCR; TCRdb's copy has only in-frame clones and lacks some. The data contain roughly 100,000 clones, approximately 82% of them singletons. The specimen was peripheral blood. These receptors originate from a man aged 55-75 years with acute or convalescent COVID-19.

The chain has TRBV30 and TRBJ1-5; D ambiguous. The CDR3 loop spans 12 amino acids. With 3 bases removed from V and 4 bases from J, the gap between germline ends came to 7 bases. The germline CDR1 and CDR2 sequences are GTSNPN and SVGIG (reference sequence). The CDR3 loop is CAWSLTNQPQHF. Here the CDR3 DNA reads TGTGCCTGGAGCCTCACTAATCAGCCCCAGCATTTT.

The chain is built from TRBV11-3 and TRBJ2-5; D possibly corresponds to TRBD1 (6 bases). This CDR3 is built from 15 residues. The germline CDR1 and CDR2 sequences are SGHNT and YENEEA. Between the trimmed V and J ends, which lost 2 bases and 6 bases, there was a span of 16 bases. The CDR3 DNA reads as TGTGCCAGCAGCTTACACTCTACAGGGATAAAGACCCAGTACTTC. Its translation: CASSLHSTGIKTQYF.